This passage covers 12 T cell receptor beta chains from one sample sequenced in a study of long-term antiretroviral therapy in people with HIV. Running of the v3.0 immunoSEQ assay took place at survey level. Produced via immunoSEQ multiplex PCR; TCRdb's table is partial and in-frame only. Among fewer than 45,000 clones listed, roughly 95% were seen once. Sequenced here: unsorted PBMCs, sampled 3.7 years after starting antiretroviral therapy. The receptors were sampled from a woman aged 45-65 years with HIV.

This rearrangement joins TRBV6-5 to TRBJ1-6, with D hard to call. The CDR3 loop spans 12 amino acids. Per the germline V gene, CDR1 is MNHEY and CDR2 is SVGAGI. The V end lost 5 bases, the J end lost 10 bases, and 9 bases lay between the germline ends. The CDR3 region is CASSAWTSPLHF. CDR3 nucleotide sequence: TGTGCCAGCAGTGCGTGGACCTCACCCCTCCACTTT.

Only one count was recorded for this clone. The chain uses TRBV7-2 and TRBJ1-1, with D uncertain. CDR3 length: 13 residues. V shed 1 base and J shed 2 bases, with 5 bases lying between them. The germline V gene has CDR1 SGHTA and CDR2 FQGNSA. The CDR3 reads CASSLVINTEAFF. The CDR3 DNA sequence: TGTGCCAGCAGCTTAGTAATTAACACTGAAGCTTTCTTT.

J is TRBJ1-1 and V is TRBV7-9, with a tentative D call TRBD1 (5 bases). Trimming cost V 9 bases and J 0 bases, with 11 bases left between them. Germline V gene lookup returns CDR1 SEHNR and CDR2 FQNEAQ (reference sequence). This CDR3 is 13 amino acids long. The CDR3 loop reads CASLTGLNTEAFF. The CDR3 DNA reads TGTGCCAGTTTGACGGGACTGAACACTGAAGCTTTCTTT. The full variable domain, in which reference TRBV7-9 and TRBJ1-1 provide the parts outside the CDR3, is DTGVSQNPRHKITKRGQNVTFRCDPISEHNRLYWYRQTLGQGPEFLTYFQNEAQLEKSRLLSDRFSAERPKGSFSTLEIQRTEQGDSAMYLCASLTGLNTEAFFGQGTRLTVV.

The CDR3 protein is CASSALPGQSNYGYTF. CDR3 sequence (DNA): TGTGCCAGCAGCGCTCTTCCGGGACAGTCAAATTATGGCTACACCTTC. This sequence joins TRBV9 and TRBJ1-2; 7 bases line up with TRBD1. J lost 5 bases, V lost 3 bases, and 13 bases had no gene match. The CDR3 totals 16 residues. Germline CDR1 is SGDLS and CDR2 is YYNGEE.

The V call is TRBV6-6, the J call TRBJ1-6; 8 nucleotides align to TRBD1. The CDR3 is 14 residues long. Germline assignment: CDR1 MNHNY and CDR2 SVGAGI (reference sequence). V was clipped by 4 bases and J by 10 bases; unmatched bases: 6. CDR3 sequence: CASSFDRGESPLHF. The CDR3 DNA follows: TGTGCCAGCAGTTTCGACAGGGGCGAATCACCCCTCCACTTT.

The V call is TRBV7-3, the J call TRBJ2-3, with TRBD1 identical over 8 bases. The junction had 8 bases not matched to a gene; V was cut back by 2 bases and J by 4 bases. Germline V gene sequence: CDR1 SGHTA, CDR2 FQGTGA. The CDR3 totals 16 residues. CDR3 amino acids: CASSLRNRGKADTQYF. As DNA, the CDR3 is TGTGCCAGCAGCTTACGGAACAGGGGGAAGGCAGATACGCAGTATTTT.

The gene calls are TRBV5-1 and TRBJ2-7; 7 bases match TRBD1. Germline V gives CDR1 SGHRS, CDR2 YFSETQ. There are 13 residues in the CDR3. The V gene end was trimmed by 4 bases and the J gene end by 4 bases; junction bases not matched to a gene: 5. The CDR3: CASSPDRAYEQYF. CDR3 nucleotide sequence: TGCGCCAGCAGCCCTGACAGGGCATACGAGCAGTACTTC.

The J gene is TRBJ2-1, the V gene TRBV5-8, with D perhaps matching TRBD1 (6 bases). The V end lost 4 bases, the J end lost 6 bases, and 14 bases lay between the germline ends. The CDR3 is made up of 14 amino acids. The germline V gene has CDR1 SGHTS and CDR2 YDEGEE. The CDR3 nucleotides read TGTGCCAGCAGCCTGGTGGAAGGGGGCAATGAGCAGTTCTTC. This encodes CASSLVEGGNEQFF.

The V call is TRBV19, the J call TRBJ1-5; 8 bases are a match to TRBD1. V lost 4 bases and J lost 5; bases outside the gene matches: 4. Germline CDR1 reads LNHDA; CDR2 reads SQIVND (reference sequence). The CDR3 loop spans 14 amino acids. The CDR3 region is CASSSDRGDQPQHF. The CDR3 DNA reads TGTGCCAGTAGTAGCGACAGGGGAGATCAGCCCCAGCATTTT.

The chain couples TRBV30 to TRBJ2-3, with 8 nucleotides matching TRBD1. The CDR3 loop spans 14 amino acids. Germline CDR1 reads GTSNPN; CDR2 reads SVGIG (reference sequence). J gave up 3 bases and V 0 bases, and 2 bases lay outside the gene matches. CDR3 nucleotide sequence: TGTGCCTGGAGTGTAGACAGGGGTACAGATACGCAGTATTTT. Amino acid sequence: CAWSVDRGTDTQYF.

This rearrangement joins TRBV5-1 to TRBJ2-6, with TRBD1 matching over 7 bases. The CDR3 loop spans 15 amino acids. With V trimmed by 4 bases and J by 2 bases, 3 bases remained unmatched. CDR1 and CDR2 (germline): SGHRS, YFSETQ. The CDR3 is CASSQTGTGANVLTF. The DNA for the CDR3 is TGCGCCAGCAGCCAGACAGGGACTGGGGCCAACGTCCTGACTTTC. The full variable domain, its missing parts supplied by reference TRBV5-1 and TRBJ2-6, is KAGVTQTPRYLIKTRGQQVTLSCSPISGHRSVSWYQQTPGQGLQFLFEYFSETQRNKGNFPGRFSGRQFSNSRSEMNVSTLELGDSALYLCASSQTGTGANVLTFGAGSRLTVL.

The table lists this clone with a count of one. The genes are TRBV6-6 and TRBJ1-6; D perhaps matches TRBD1 (6 bases). CDR1 and CDR2 (germline): MNHNY, SVGAGI (reference sequence). This CDR3 is 15 amino acids long. The V gene lost 7 bases and the J gene lost 7 bases, with 17 bases spanning the gap. The CDR3 nucleotides read TGTGCCAGCACTCTTGAGGGACAACCCAATTCACCCCTCCACTTT. Its protein is CASTLEGQPNSPLHF.